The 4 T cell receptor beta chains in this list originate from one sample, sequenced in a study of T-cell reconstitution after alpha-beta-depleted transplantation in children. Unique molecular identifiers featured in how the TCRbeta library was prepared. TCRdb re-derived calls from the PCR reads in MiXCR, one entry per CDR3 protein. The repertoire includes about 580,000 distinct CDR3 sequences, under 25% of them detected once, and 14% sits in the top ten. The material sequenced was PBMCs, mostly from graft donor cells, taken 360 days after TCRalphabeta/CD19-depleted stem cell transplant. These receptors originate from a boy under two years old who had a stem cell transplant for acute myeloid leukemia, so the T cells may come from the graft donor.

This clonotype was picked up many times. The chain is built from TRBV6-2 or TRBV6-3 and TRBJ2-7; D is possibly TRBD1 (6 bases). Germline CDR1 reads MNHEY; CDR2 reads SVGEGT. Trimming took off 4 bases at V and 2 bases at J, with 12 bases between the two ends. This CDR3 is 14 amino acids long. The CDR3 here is CASSFRGWPYEQYV. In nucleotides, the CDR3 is TGTGCCAGCAGTTTTAGGGGGTGGCCCTACGAGCAGTACGTC.

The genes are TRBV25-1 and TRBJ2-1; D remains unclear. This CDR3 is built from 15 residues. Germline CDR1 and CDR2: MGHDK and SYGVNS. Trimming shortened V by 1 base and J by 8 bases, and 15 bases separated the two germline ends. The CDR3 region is CASSELLGKGDEQFF. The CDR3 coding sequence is TGTGCCAGCAGTGAATTGCTAGGGAAGGGCGATGAGCAGTTCTTC.

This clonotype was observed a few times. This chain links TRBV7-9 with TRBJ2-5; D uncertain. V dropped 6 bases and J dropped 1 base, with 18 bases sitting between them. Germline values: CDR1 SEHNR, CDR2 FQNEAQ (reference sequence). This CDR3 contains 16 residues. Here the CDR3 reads CASRPFTGGVQETQYF. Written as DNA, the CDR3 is TGTGCCAGCAGGCCCTTCACCGGTGGGGTCCAAGAGACCCAGTACTTC.

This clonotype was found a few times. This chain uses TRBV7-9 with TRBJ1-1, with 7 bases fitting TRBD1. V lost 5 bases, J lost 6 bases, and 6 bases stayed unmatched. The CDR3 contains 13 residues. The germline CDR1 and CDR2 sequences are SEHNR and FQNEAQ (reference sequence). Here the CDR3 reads CASSPERGPEAFF. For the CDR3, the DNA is TGTGCCAGCAGCCCGGAGAGGGGGCCTGAAGCTTTCTTT.